The clone carrying this T cell receptor beta chain has only one observation. As yet, its antigen is unknown. This sample is part of a study of shared clonotypes between healthy human individuals. Background on the study: CD4 naive and CD4 memory each took three plates per donor, while CD8 naive took two and CD8 memory one. Regarding the study as a whole: The represented genetic and exposure-history diversity was limited by the small number of donors.

Germline CDR1 reads SGHDT; CDR2 reads YYEEEE. Unmatched junction bases numbered 10, after V lost 0 bases and J lost 14 bases. The length of the CDR3 is 13 residues. Only in-frame clones appear in the TCRdb table, and some are missing; sequencing was by immunoSEQ multiplex PCR. In the table there are approximately 2.5 million clones, over 85% of which are singletons. This TCR came from a man between 18 and 35 years old in good health. Some clones in this sample may be carry-over from other donors' samples. Sequenced: naive CD4+ T cells from PBMCs. Subset of the sample: CD45RA+ positively selected. This chain uses TRBV5-6 with TRBJ1-2, with TRBD1 matching 7 bases. This CDR3 reads CASSLVPGQRYTF. CDR3 in DNA: TGTGCCAGCAGCTTGGTACCGGGACAGCGTTATACCTTC.